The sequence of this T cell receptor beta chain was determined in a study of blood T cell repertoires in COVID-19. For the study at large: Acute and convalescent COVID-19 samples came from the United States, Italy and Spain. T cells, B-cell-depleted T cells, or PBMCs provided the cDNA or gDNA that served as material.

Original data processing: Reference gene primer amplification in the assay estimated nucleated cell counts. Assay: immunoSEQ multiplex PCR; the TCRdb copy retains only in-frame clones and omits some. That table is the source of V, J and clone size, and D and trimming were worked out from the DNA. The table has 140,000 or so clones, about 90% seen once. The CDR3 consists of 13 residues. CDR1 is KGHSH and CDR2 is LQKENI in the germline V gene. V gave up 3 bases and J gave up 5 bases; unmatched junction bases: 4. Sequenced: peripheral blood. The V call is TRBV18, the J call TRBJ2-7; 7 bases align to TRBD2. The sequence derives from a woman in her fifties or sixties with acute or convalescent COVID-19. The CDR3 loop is CASSPLTSNEQYF. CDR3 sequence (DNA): TGTGCCAGCTCACCCTTGACTAGCAACGAGCAGTACTTC.